This record concerns one TCR beta chain sequence. Its cognate antigen is unknown. The data are from a study of shared clonotypes between healthy human individuals. Study summary: The people who gave samples were a couple of women and a few men aged 18 to 49. Broader study findings: Depth was large, yet rarefaction showed that sorted-subset sequencing was incomplete.

Per germline, CDR1 SGHVS and CDR2 FNYEAQ. The CDR3 runs 13 residues. Trimming cost V 4 bases and J 5 bases, with 10 bases left between them. Positively selected for CCR7, the CD45RO-negative cells used as naive CD8 cells excluded terminally differentiated effector memory CD45RA+ cells. Genomic DNA per cell subset filled all wells of several immunoSEQ plates. Method: immunoSEQ multiplex PCR; TCRdb's copy keeps in-frame clones and lacks some. The top ten clones hold over 0.2% of a sample with roughly 810,000 clones, about 96% of them seen once. The specimen sequenced was naive CD8+ T cells sorted from blood. The source is a man aged 25 to 40 in good health. The chain has TRBV7-6 and TRBJ2-3; D could derive from TRBD1 or TRBD2 (6 bases each). The CDR3 bases are TGTGCCAGCAGCTCTGAGGGGGGAGATACGCAGTATTTT. This gives the protein CASSSEGGDTQYF.